This T cell receptor beta chain was obtained from a study of cytomegalovirus exposure and HLA in healthy donors. CDR1 and CDR2 (germline): ENHRY, SYGVKD. The CDR3 is made up of 14 amino acids. With 4 bases removed from V and 9 bases from J, the gap between germline ends came to 16 bases. Note on this clone: Its antigen remains unknown.

Generated by immunoSEQ multiplex PCR, the TCRdb table keeps only in-frame clones and is missing some. This table holds around 300,000 clones, around 90% found once. Notes on the study in general: The authors enumerated over 150 TCR beta chains as linked to cytomegalovirus.

The sample was PBMCs. This TCR was sampled from a man aged 25 to 45 in good health and CMV-seronegative. The V call is TRBV10-3, the J call TRBJ1-5, with D unclear. The CDR3 DNA is TGTGCCATCAGTGTTAGGCGGATTTGTCCGCCCCAGCATTTT. This encodes CAISVRRICPPQHF.